This TCR beta chain stems from a study of graft-versus-host responses after intestinal transplantation. Study in general: Each patient got anti-thymocyte globulin induction, then tacrolimus and steroids for around three years.

V was trimmed by 4 bases and J by 9 bases, leaving 27 bases between them. Germline V lookup: CDR1 MGHDK, CDR2 SYGVNS. There are 18 residues in the CDR3. Irradiated, violet-dye-labeled stimulator cells, about 200,000 in number, were plated with about 200,000 CFSE-labeled responder cells. After the reaction, the investigators sorted the proliferating CFSE-low CD3+CD4+ and CD3+CD8+ responders. This clone was counted a few times. Study-wide points: Association was observed between peak circulating GvH clone levels and early post-transplant HvG declines.

Profiled with immunoSEQ multiplex PCR; TCRdb holds only in-frame clones, not every one. Of about 11,000 clones listed, approximately 31% are singletons. The sequencing used alloreactive CD4+ T cells from a mixed lymphocyte reaction culture, collected before transplantation. Subset reported: CFSE-low proliferating T cells sorted from roughly six-day pre-transplant mixed lymphocyte reaction (GvH or HvG direction). The V call is TRBV25-1, the J call TRBJ1-4; tentative D call: TRBD1 (5 bases). The receptor was isolated from a human patient who was an organ donor for intestinal transplantation. The CDR3 loop reads CASSAMMGGWADGQKLFF. Written as DNA, the CDR3 is TGTGCCAGCAGTGCGATGATGGGGGGTTGGGCTGACGGTCAAAAACTGTTTTTT.